These 4 T cell receptor beta chains were all obtained from the same sample, sequenced in a study of T cell responses to AZD1222 COVID-19 vaccine. Data came from immunoSEQ multiplex PCR; TCRdb stores just in-frame clones and leaves some out. This sample carries over 90,000 clones, 75% to 90% of them seen once, and the ten largest clones take 20% to 25%. The sequencing used peripheral blood, collected on day 0 of AZD1222 vaccination. The source is an adult in good health.

V usage is TRBV27 and J usage is TRBJ1-6; 8 bases align to TRBD1. The CDR3 sequence is 18 residues long. The germline CDR1 and CDR2 sequences are MNHEY and SMNVEV (reference sequence). The J segment lost 6 bases and the V segment lost 5 bases, leaving 15 bases of the junction unmatched. The CDR3 DNA reads as TGTGCCAGCAGTACCACCGCTGACAGGGGAGGTGTTAATTCACCCCTCCACTTT. Amino acids: CASSTTADRGGVNSPLHF.

The rearrangement joins TRBV6-2 or TRBV6-3 to TRBJ2-6; TRBD1 matches at 8 bases. Germline assignment: CDR1 MNHEY and CDR2 SVGEGT. The J segment lost 0 bases and the V segment lost 2 bases, leaving 0 bases of the junction unmatched. The CDR3 is 16 residues long. The CDR3: CASSYTGGSGANVLTF. CDR3 nucleotide sequence: TGTGCCAGCAGTTACACAGGGGGCTCTGGGGCCAACGTCCTGACTTTC.

The rearrangement joins TRBV2 to TRBJ1-6; weak D call: TRBD1 (6 bases). The CDR3 consists of 14 residues. Germline CDR1 reads SNHLY; CDR2 reads FYNNEI. V was clipped by 3 bases and J by 10 bases, with 13 bases between them. CDR3 sequence (DNA): TGTGCCAGCAGTGATCGGGAGGGGGTGTCACCCCTCCACTTT. Translating it yields CASSDREGVSPLHF.

V usage is TRBV12-3 or TRBV12-4 and J usage is TRBJ1-4; D gene ambiguous. Trimming took off 7 bases at V and 8 bases at J, with 11 bases between the two ends. The CDR3 totals 12 residues. The CDR3 spells CASTSTGEKLFF. The DNA of the CDR3 is TGTGCCAGCACTTCAACGGGGGAAAAACTGTTTTTT.